The present entry profiles one T cell receptor beta chain with its context. The antigen is unknown. The data originate from a study of persistence of HIV-infected CD4 T cells. Study-wide points: Compared with CD3/CD28-stimulated cells, CMV- and Gag-responding cells showed lower TCRbeta richness.

The CDR3 is 15 amino acids. The germline V and J ends were trimmed by 1 base and 3 bases, with 11 bases remaining between them. Germline loops: CDR1 SGHVS, CDR2 FNYEAQ. This was the immunoSEQ version 4 assay in survey mode. Repertoires were generated with immunoSEQ multiplex PCR, while TCRdb's copy carries only in-frame clones and drops some. Of 25,000 to 30,000 clones in the sample, more than 75% were seen once. Lysates of CMV-infected fibroblasts at around 9.8 ug/mL stimulated these cells. CD40L-negative CD69-negative CD45RO-high memory CD4+ T cells were sorted as populations depleted of antigen-responding cells. For 15 to 20 hours, CD8-depleted PBMCs received anti-CD28/CD49d costimulation, a CD40-blocking antibody and enfuvirtide.

This chain links TRBV7-6 with TRBJ2-3, with D possibly matching TRBD1 (7 bases). This sequence was found in an adult woman with HIV who was CMV-seropositive. This sample comprised CD4+ T cells sorted from PBMCs after roughly 18-hour stimulation, obtained from a patient who received antiretroviral therapy. DNA of the CDR3: TGTGCCAGCAGCTTAGGCGGGACAGAAACAGATACGCAGTATTTT. It codes for CASSLGGTETDTQYF.